The T cell receptor (beta chain) described here comes from a study of T cells in Graves' hyperthyroidism and ophthalmopathy. Findings and caveats of the study: Most clonotypes expanded in thyroid above 0.001 were likewise present in blood. Ophthalmopathy and stable hyperthyroidism were separated by a 13 V-J model.

In germline, CDR1 is MNHNS, CDR2 SASEGT. V was pared by 0 bases and J by 1 base, with 7 bases of the junction left unmatched. The CDR3 has 17 residues. Amplification of TCR beta CDR3 regions used RNA as the template. The HTBI set primed first-round TCR CDR3 RT-PCR. One entry per CDR3 protein, called by TCRdb with MiXCR from the multiplex PCR reads. The table includes 530,000 or so distinct CDR3 sequences, 17% detected once. Patients with ophthalmopathy all had a Clinical Activity Score of at least 3, a NOSPECS grade of at least 4 and duration under 3 months. Diagnosis relied on clinical symptoms, serum thyroxine and TRAb, thyroid ultrasound and orbital computed tomography. This clonotype was detected many times. Its antigen is not known.

The receptor's source is a woman aged 18-35 years with Graves' ophthalmopathy. The chain links TRBV6-1 to TRBJ2-5, with 8 bases aligning to TRBD2. Sequencing was performed on blood. Here the CDR3 reads CASSEAGGGPVQETQYF. The CDR3 bases are TGTGCCAGCAGTGAAGCGGGCGGGGGGCCTGTCCAAGAGACCCAGTACTTC.